This paragraph reports one T cell receptor beta chain. The data originate from a study of cytomegalovirus exposure and HLA in healthy donors. This CDR3 is built from 13 residues. Trimming cost V 1 base and J 3 bases; bases outside gene matches: 2. The germline gives CDR1 SQVTM, CDR2 ANQGSEA. Vbeta (60) and Jbeta (13) primers were used in the PCR. Sequencing used immunoSEQ multiplex PCR; TCRdb keeps in-frame clones, though not all of them. Among around 110,000 clones listed, roughly 83% were seen once. V and J are TRBV29-1 and TRBJ2-7, with 8 bases fitting TRBD1. The sequence derives from a man aged 25-45 years in good health and CMV-seropositive. The sample was PBMCs. CDR3 sequence: CSVEGTGFYEQYF. Here the CDR3 DNA reads TGCAGCGTTGAAGGGACAGGGTTCTACGAGCAGTACTTC.